This T cell receptor beta chain was profiled in a study of T cells after posttransplantation cyclophosphamide. Study conclusions and caveats: Blood and skin or GI T cell repertoires showed limited TRB overlap. Later post-transplant blood repertoires were often dominated by donor CD8+ memory clones.

Concerning this clone itself: The antigen is undetermined.

Sequenced by immunoSEQ multiplex PCR; TCRdb stores in-frame clones only, minus some. This table has about 6,900 clones, 65% to 80% appearing once. CDR1 and CDR2 (germline): GTSNPN, SVGIG (reference sequence). Trimming left V 2 bases short and J 0 bases short, with 25 bases between. The CDR3 consists of 19 residues. The origin of this receptor is a woman aged 50 to 65 in good health and a related stem cell transplant donor. The genes are TRBV30 and TRBJ1-2; possibly TRBD1 for D (5 bases). Sequencing input: memory CD4+ T cells sorted from blood. The CDR3, as DNA: TGTGCCTGGAGTCGGTCAGGACCCGGGGAGGGGACCTCTAACTATGGCTACACCTTC. This gives the protein CAWSRSGPGEGTSNYGYTF.